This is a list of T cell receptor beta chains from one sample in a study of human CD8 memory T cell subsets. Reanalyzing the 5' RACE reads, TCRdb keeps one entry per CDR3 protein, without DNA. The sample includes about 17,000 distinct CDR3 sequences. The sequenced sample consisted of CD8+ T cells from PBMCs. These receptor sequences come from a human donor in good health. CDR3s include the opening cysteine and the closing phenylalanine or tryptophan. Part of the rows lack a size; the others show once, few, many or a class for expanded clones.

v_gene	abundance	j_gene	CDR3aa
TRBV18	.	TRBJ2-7	CASSPPSAGAYEQYF
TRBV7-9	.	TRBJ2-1	CASSLVGPDANEQFF
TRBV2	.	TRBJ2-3	CASSRGQGAEADTQYF
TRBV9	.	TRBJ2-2	CASSPTGTNTGELFF
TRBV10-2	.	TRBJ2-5	CASSEAAGLAGDKTQYF
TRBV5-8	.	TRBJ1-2	CASSSNGGALYGYTF
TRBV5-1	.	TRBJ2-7	CASSLFHRRTTGTQGGLYEQYF
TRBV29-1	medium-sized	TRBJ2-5	CSGTTGLGETQYF
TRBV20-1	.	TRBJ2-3	CSARPRDSNTDTQYF
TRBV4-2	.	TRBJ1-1	CASSQGDSELNTEAFF
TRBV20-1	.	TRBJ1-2	CSASLREDYGYTF
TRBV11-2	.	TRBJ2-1	CASSLDWRDSSSYNEQFF
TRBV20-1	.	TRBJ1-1	CSATGQGKGTEAFF
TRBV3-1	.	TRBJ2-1	CASSQTGDNEQFF
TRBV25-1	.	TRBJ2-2	CASSGGARELFF
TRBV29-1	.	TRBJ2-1	CSVETGGIGNEQFF
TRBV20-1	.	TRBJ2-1	CSARDSTGPSYNEQFF
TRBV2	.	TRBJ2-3	CASITVFSTDTQYF
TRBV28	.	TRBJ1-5	CASSLYGDNSNQPQHF
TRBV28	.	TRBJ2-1	CASSTAENLPTEQFF
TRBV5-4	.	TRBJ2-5	CASSFFKGTSGQETQYF
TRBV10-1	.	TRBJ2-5	CASSESGVSAGETQYF
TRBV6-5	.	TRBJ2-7	CASSERGSTGNLYYEQYF
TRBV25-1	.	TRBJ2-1	CASSVDYGQHYNEQFF
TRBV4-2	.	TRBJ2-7	CASSQEPENYEQYF
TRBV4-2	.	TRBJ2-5	CASSPAPGTSGNVETQYF